Listed here are 20 T cell receptor beta chains from one sample, sequenced in a study of chemoradiotherapy in HPV16-positive cancers. Here immunoSEQ multiplex PCR was the method, and the copy in TCRdb shows in-frame clones only, minus some. The profile shows some 9,100 clones, roughly 84% of them singletons. The sample was blood, taken from a patient who underwent chemoradiotherapy. The receptors here all came from a human donor with HPV-associated anogenital cancer.

The V gene is TRBV28, the J gene TRBJ1-3, with D maybe TRBD1 (6 bases). The V gene's germline CDR1 is MDHEN and CDR2 SYDVKM. V lost 5 bases to trimming and J lost 2 bases, with 25 bases between them. The CDR3 loop spans 19 amino acids. The CDR3, as DNA: TGTGCCAGCAGTCCCCGTGGGAGGTTGGGGGCGGATACTGGAAACACCATATATTTT. Amino acids: CASSPRGRLGADTGNTIYF. Combining the CDR3 with reference TRBV28 and TRBJ1-3 gives the whole variable domain DVKVTQSSRYLVKRTGEKVFLECVQDMDHENMFWYRQDPGLGLRLIYFSYDVKMKEKGDIPEGYSVSREKKERFSLILESASTNQTSMYLCASSPRGRLGADTGNTIYFGEGSWLTVV.

The chain joins TRBV7-8 to TRBJ1-6, with TRBD1 as a possible D gene (5 bases). V lost 0 bases to trimming and J lost 7 bases, with 10 bases between them. Germline CDR1 is SGHVS and CDR2 is FQNEAQ. The CDR3 is 15 amino acids. The CDR3 bases are TGTGCCAGCAGCTTAGCGGCTCAGGGAAATTCACCCCTCCACTTT. Protein: CASSLAAQGNSPLHF.

This chain uses TRBV13 with TRBJ2-5; no clear D. Looked up from germline, CDR1 is PRHDT and CDR2 is FYEKMQ (reference sequence). This CDR3 comprises 14 residues. V was clipped by 2 bases and J by 2 bases, with 9 bases between them. Here the CDR3 reads CASSLRGRQETQYF. The CDR3 coding sequence is TGTGCCAGCAGCTTACGTGGCAGACAAGAGACCCAGTACTTC.

J is TRBJ1-4 and V is TRBV5-1, with D maybe TRBD1 (5 bases). The germline V and J ends were trimmed by 1 base and 8 bases, with 9 bases remaining between them. The CDR3 covers 13 residues. CDR1 is SGHRS, CDR2 YFSETQ, per germline. This CDR3 reads CASSLMGDEKLFF. CDR3 nucleotide sequence: TGCGCCAGCAGCTTGATGGGGGACGAAAAACTGTTTTTT.

V gene TRBV7-6 combines with J gene TRBJ1-4; 8 bases are a match to TRBD1. V lost 3 bases and J lost 8; bases outside the gene matches: 11. CDR3 length: 16 residues. The germline CDR1 and CDR2 sequences are SGHVS and FNYEAQ. The CDR3 DNA follows: TGTGCCAGCAGCTTCTCAGGGGGCAGGGCTGGGGAAAAACTGTTTTTT. Translating gives CASSFSGGRAGEKLFF.

In the case of this clone: At the DNA level, this CDR3 is encoded by other sequences in the same sample as well. V gene TRBV6-1 combines with J gene TRBJ2-1; D remains ambiguous. Trimming cost V 0 bases and J 4 bases, with 10 bases left between them. Germline CDR1 and CDR2: MNHNS and SASEGT. This CDR3 has 15 amino acids. The CDR3 loop reads CASSEALGPYNEQFF. In nucleotides, the CDR3 is TGTGCCAGCAGTGAAGCGCTGGGCCCTTACAATGAGCAGTTCTTC.

This clone was detected once. The gene calls are TRBV9 and TRBJ2-7, with 10 positions matching TRBD1. CDR1 SGDLS and CDR2 YYNGEE come from the germline V gene. This CDR3 region has 15 residues. V shed 3 bases and J 3 bases; nucleotides not matched to a gene: 6. The CDR3 region has the DNA TGTGCCAGCAGCGCCCAGGACAGGGGGGACTACGAGCAGTACTTC. Translation: CASSAQDRGDYEQYF.

As concerns this clone: At one of its ends the junction is not consistent with the germline gene, which may arise from a read error. The chain is built from TRBV19 and TRBJ1-6; tentative D call: TRBD1 (5 bases). From germline, CDR1 is LNHDA and CDR2 SQIVND (reference sequence). This CDR3 region has 17 residues. DNA for the CDR3: TGTGCCAGTCGTATGAGATCAGGGTTCTCCTATAATTCACCCCTCCACTTT. This sequence encodes CASRMRSGFSYNSPLHF.

This sequence joins TRBV5-6 and TRBJ1-6, with unresolved D. Trimming stripped 3 bases from V and 3 bases from J, with 16 bases between. The CDR3 loop spans 17 amino acids. Germline V gene sequence: CDR1 SGHDT, CDR2 YYEEEE. The CDR3 DNA follows: TGTGCCAGCAGCTCCTCCCGGTGGGTAGACTATAATTCACCCCTCCACTTT. This encodes CASSSSRWVDYNSPLHF.

The rearrangement uses TRBV6-5 and TRBJ2-5; 8 positions match TRBD1. There are 14 residues in the CDR3. CDR1 is MNHEY and CDR2 is SVGAGI in the germline V gene. V gave up 4 bases and J gave up 5 bases; unmatched junction bases: 6. The chain's CDR3 is CASSSTGGQETQYF. In nucleotides, the CDR3 is TGTGCCAGCAGTTCCACAGGGGGTCAGGAGACCCAGTACTTC.

The CDR3 DNA is TGTGCCAGCAGCCCGTCGGGGGGCTGGACTGAAGCTTTCTTT. Encoded protein: CASSPSGGWTEAFF. The chain employs TRBV7-8 and TRBJ1-1; TRBD1 might be the D (6 bases). Germline V gene data show CDR1 as SGHVS and CDR2 as FQNEAQ. V was cut by 5 bases and J by 5 bases, with 15 bases left in between. CDR3 length: 14 residues.

DNA of the CDR3: TGTGCCAGCAGCATCGCGGGGGGAGGATCACCCCTCCACTTT. Translated, it gives CASSIAGGGSPLHF. J is TRBJ1-6 and V is TRBV27; D may be TRBD1 (5 bases). The V and J ends lost 6 bases and 10 bases respectively, with 16 bases between them. This CDR3 is built from 14 residues. The germline CDR1 and CDR2 sequences are MNHEY and SMNVEV (reference sequence).

The chain recombines TRBV5-8 with TRBJ2-3; weak D call: TRBD2 (6 bases). Germline values: CDR1 SGHTS, CDR2 YDEGEE. This CDR3 is built from 16 residues. Trimming removed 1 base from V and 3 bases from J, with 15 bases in between. CDR3 sequence (DNA): TGTGCCAGCAGCTTGTCGCGCGGGGTTGGGACAGATACGCAGTATTTT. Protein product: CASSLSRGVGTDTQYF.

J is TRBJ2-7 and V is TRBV11-1; a weak D match, TRBD1 (6 bases). The CDR3 covers 13 residues. Trimming left V 5 bases short and J 2 bases short, with 10 bases between. Germline values: CDR1 SGHAT, CDR2 FQDESV (reference sequence). This chain's CDR3 is CASSLGQPYEQYF. The CDR3 DNA is TGTGCCAGCAGCCTAGGACAGCCCTACGAGCAGTACTTC.

This chain joins TRBV6-4 and TRBJ2-2, with D perhaps TRBD1 (6 bases). The germline V gene encodes CDR1 MRHNA and CDR2 SNTAGT. The CDR3 is made up of 15 amino acids. Trimming took off 2 bases at V and 1 base at J, with 8 bases between the two ends. The CDR3 is CASSDPGQNTGELFF. The CDR3 coding sequence is TGTGCCAGCAGTGACCCGGGACAGAACACCGGGGAGCTGTTTTTT.

The gene calls are TRBV6-5 and TRBJ2-7, with D unresolved. V was pared by 4 bases and J by 6 bases, with 10 bases between. Per the germline V gene, CDR1 is MNHEY and CDR2 is SVGAGI. The CDR3 contains 12 residues. The CDR3 spells CASSSGFGEQYF. Written as DNA, the CDR3 is TGTGCCAGCAGTTCCGGCTTCGGCGAGCAGTACTTC.

To note about this clone: One end of the junction fails to match germline, which may point to a read error. The chain uses TRBV7-7 and TRBJ2-7; the match to TRBD2 covers 13 bases. This CDR3 is 15 amino acids long. The V gene's germline CDR1 is SSHAT and CDR2 FNYEAQ (reference sequence). The CDR3 reads CASSLLAGGDYEQYF. CDR3 DNA: TGTGCTAGCAGCTTACTAGCGGGGGGGGACTACGAGCAGTACTTC. Full variable domain (remainder filled in from reference TRBV7-7 and TRBJ2-7): GAGVSQSPRYKVTKRGQDVTLRCDPISSHATLYWYQQALGQGPEFLTYFNYEAQPDKSGLPSDRFSAERPEGSISTLTIQRTEQRDSAMYRCASSLLAGGDYEQYFGPGTRLTVT.

The chain links TRBV5-4 to TRBJ2-3, with 12 bases identical to TRBD1. The germline gives CDR1 SGHNT, CDR2 YYREEE (reference sequence). Losses at the gene ends were 0 bases for V and 6 bases for J; bases not matched to a gene: 2. The CDR3 runs 15 residues. This CDR3 reads CASSLGGQGADTQYF. The CDR3 region has the DNA TGTGCCAGCAGCTTGGGGGGACAGGGGGCGGATACGCAGTATTTT. Together with reference TRBV5-4 and TRBJ2-3, the CDR3 gives the full variable domain: ETGVTQSPTHLIKTRGQQVTLRCSSQSGHNTVSWYQQALGQGPQFIFQYYREEENGRGNFPPRFSGLQFPNYSSELNVNALELDDSALYLCASSLGGQGADTQYFGPGTRLTVL.

This chain joins TRBV19 and TRBJ1-1; weak D call: TRBD1 (5 bases). Germline CDR1 is LNHDA and CDR2 is SQIVND (reference sequence). CDR3 length: 16 residues. Trimming pared 5 bases from V and 0 bases from J, leaving 16 bases between. DNA for the CDR3: TGTGCCAGTAGTTTTTGGACATCTACCATGAACACTGAAGCTTTCTTT. The encoded protein is CASSFWTSTMNTEAFF.

The V and J genes are TRBV5-6 and TRBJ2-1; weak D call: TRBD2 (6 bases). Germline assignment: CDR1 SGHDT and CDR2 YYEEEE. The length of the CDR3 is 14 residues. Trimming removed 1 base from V and 7 bases from J, with 12 bases in between. This chain's CDR3 is CASSLLLRGNEQFF. In DNA, the CDR3 is TGTGCCAGCAGCTTGTTACTTCGGGGGAATGAGCAGTTCTTC.